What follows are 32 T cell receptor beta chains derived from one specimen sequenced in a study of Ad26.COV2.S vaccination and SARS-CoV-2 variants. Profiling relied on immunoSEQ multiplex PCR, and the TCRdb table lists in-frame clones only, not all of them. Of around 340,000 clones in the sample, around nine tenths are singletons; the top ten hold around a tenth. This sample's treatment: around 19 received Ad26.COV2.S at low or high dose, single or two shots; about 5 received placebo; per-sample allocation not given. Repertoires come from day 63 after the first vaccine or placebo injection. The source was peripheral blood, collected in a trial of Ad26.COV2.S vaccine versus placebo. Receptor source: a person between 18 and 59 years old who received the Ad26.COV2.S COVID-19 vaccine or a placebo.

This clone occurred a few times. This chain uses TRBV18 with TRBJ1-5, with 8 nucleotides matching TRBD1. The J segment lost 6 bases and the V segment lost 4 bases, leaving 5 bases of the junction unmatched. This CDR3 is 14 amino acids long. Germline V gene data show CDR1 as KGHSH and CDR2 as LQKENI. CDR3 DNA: TGTGCCAGCTCACTTCCAGGGGGCGGTCAGCCCCAGCATTTT. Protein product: CASSLPGGGQPQHF.

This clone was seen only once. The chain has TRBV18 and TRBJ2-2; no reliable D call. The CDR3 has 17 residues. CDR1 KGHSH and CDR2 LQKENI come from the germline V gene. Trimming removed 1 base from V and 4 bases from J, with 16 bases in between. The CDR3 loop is CASSPLGLNGGTGELFF. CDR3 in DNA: TGTGCCAGCTCACCACTGGGCCTAAATGGCGGCACCGGGGAGCTGTTTTTT.

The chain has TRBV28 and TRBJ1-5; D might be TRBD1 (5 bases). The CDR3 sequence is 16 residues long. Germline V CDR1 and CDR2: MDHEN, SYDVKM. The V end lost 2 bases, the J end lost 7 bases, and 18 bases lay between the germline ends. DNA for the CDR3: TGTGCCAGCAGTTTAGAGTTCCCCAGGGCAGGACAGCCCCAGCATTTT. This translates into CASSLEFPRAGQPQHF.

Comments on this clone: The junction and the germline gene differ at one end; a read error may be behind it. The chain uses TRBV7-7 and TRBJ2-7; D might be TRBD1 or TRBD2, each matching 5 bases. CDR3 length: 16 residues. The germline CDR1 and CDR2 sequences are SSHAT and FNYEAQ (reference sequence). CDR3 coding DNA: TGTGCTAGCAGCCACCGGTGGGACCCGAGCTCCTACGAGCAGTACTTC. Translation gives CASSHRWDPSSYEQYF.

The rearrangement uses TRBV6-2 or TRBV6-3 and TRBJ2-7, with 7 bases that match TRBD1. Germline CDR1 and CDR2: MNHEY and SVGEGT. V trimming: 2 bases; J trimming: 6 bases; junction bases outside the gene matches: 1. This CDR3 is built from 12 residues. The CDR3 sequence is CASSYRGREQYF. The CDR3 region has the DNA TGTGCCAGCAGTTACAGGGGGCGCGAGCAGTACTTC.

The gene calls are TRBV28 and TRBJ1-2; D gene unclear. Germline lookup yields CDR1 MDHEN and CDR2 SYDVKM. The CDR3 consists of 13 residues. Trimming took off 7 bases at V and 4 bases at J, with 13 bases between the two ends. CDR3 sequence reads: CASTQFKSYGYTF. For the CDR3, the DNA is TGTGCCAGCACCCAATTTAAATCCTATGGCTACACCTTC.

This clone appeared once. Here the CDR3 reads CASSRDMVIDEQYF. CDR3 coding DNA: TGTGCCAGCAGCCGCGACATGGTTATCGACGAGCAGTACTTC. This chain links TRBV6-2 or TRBV6-3 with TRBJ2-7; D ambiguous. Germline CDR1 is MNHEY and CDR2 is SVGEGT. The V gene lost 6 bases and the J gene lost 5 bases, with 17 bases spanning the gap. The CDR3 sequence is 14 residues long.

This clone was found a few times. The CDR3 nucleotides read TGTGCCAGCAGCCCGGATCCGAACACCGGGGAGCTGTTTTTT. Protein sequence: CASSPDPNTGELFF. The chain joins TRBV4-2 to TRBJ2-2; D not certain. The length of the CDR3 is 14 residues. V was shortened by 4 bases and J by 0 bases, with 6 bases between the two germline ends. Germline V lookup: CDR1 LGHNA, CDR2 YNFKEQ.

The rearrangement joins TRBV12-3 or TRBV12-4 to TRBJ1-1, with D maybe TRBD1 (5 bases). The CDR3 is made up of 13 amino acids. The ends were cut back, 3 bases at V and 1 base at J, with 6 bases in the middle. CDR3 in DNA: TGTGCCAGCAGTTTTGGGGGGAACACTGAAGCTTTCTTT. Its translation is CASSFGGNTEAFF.

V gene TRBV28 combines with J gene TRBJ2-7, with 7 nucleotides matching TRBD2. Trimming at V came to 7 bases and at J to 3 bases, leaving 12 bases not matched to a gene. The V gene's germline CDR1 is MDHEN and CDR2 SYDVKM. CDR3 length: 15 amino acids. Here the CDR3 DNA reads TGTGCCAGCAACACCCCCGGGACTATCGACTACGAGCAGTACTTC. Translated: CASNTPGTIDYEQYF.

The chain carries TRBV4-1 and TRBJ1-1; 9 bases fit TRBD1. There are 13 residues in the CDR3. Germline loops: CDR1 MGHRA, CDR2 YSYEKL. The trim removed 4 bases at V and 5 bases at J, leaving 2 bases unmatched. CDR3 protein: CASSPTGGTEAFF. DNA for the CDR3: TGCGCCAGCAGCCCGACAGGGGGAACTGAAGCTTTCTTT.

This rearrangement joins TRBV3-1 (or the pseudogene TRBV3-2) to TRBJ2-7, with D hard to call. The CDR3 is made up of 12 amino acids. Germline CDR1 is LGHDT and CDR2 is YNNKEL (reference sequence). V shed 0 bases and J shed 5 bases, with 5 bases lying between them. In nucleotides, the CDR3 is TGTGCCAGCAGCCAAGAAGGGAACGAGCAGTACTTC. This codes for CASSQEGNEQYF.

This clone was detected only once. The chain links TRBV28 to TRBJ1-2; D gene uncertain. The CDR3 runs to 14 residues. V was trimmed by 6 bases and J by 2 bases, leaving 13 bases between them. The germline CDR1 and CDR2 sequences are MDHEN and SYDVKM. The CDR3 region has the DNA TGTGCCAGCAGAGCAGGTGGGTCGAACTATGGCTACACCTTC. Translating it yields CASRAGGSNYGYTF.

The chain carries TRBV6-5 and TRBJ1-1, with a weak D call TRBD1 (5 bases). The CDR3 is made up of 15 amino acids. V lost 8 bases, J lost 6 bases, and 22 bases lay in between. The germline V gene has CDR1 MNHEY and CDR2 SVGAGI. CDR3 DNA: TGTGCCAGCTTCCCAGGGTGGAATTTAGTCTCTGAAGCTTTCTTT. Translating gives CASFPGWNLVSEAFF.

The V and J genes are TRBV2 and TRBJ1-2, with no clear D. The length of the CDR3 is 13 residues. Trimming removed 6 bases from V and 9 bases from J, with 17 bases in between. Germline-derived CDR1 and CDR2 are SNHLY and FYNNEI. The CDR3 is CASSAGSQGSYTF. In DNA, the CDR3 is TGTGCCAGCAGCGCCGGGTCCCAAGGAAGCTACACCTTC.

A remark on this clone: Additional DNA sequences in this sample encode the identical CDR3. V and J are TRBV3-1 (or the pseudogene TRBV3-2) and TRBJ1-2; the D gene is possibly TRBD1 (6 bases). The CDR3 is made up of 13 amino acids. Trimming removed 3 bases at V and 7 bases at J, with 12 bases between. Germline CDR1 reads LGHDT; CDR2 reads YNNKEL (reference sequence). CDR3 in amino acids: CASSQVQGGGYTF. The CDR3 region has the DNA TGTGCCAGCAGCCAGGTACAGGGAGGTGGCTACACCTTC.

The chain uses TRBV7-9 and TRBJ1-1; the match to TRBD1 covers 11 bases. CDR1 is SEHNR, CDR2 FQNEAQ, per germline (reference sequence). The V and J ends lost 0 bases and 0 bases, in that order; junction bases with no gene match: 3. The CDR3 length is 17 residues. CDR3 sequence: CASSLAWTGGMNTEAFF. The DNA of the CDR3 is TGTGCCAGCAGCTTAGCCTGGACAGGGGGCATGAACACTGAAGCTTTCTTT.

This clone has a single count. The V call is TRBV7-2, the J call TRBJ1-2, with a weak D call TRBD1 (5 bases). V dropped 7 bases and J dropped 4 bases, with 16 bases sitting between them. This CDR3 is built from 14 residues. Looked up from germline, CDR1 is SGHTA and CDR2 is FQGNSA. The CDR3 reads CASTQQQGGYGYTF. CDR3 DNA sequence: TGTGCCAGCACTCAACAGCAGGGAGGCTATGGCTACACCTTC.

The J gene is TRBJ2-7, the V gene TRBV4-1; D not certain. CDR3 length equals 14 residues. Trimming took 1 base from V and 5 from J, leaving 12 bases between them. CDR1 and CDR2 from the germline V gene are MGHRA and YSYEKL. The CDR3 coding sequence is TGCGCCAGCAGCCAAGGTCTCGCTCTCCACGAGCAGTACTTC. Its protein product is CASSQGLALHEQYF.

The CDR3 loop reads CAWSGTGGYGYTF. Here the CDR3 DNA reads TGTGCCTGGAGCGGAACAGGGGGCTATGGCTACACCTTC. The genes are TRBV30 and TRBJ1-2, with 8 nucleotides matching TRBD1. CDR3 length equals 13 residues. The V and J ends lost 3 bases and 4 bases, in that order; junction bases with no gene match: 4. Germline V lookup: CDR1 GTSNPN, CDR2 SVGIG (reference sequence).

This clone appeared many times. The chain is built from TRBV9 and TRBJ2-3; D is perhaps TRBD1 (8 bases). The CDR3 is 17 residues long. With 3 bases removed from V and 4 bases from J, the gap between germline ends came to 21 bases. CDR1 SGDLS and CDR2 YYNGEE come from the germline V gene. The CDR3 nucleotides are TGTGCCAGCAGCGCAGGACAGGGAGGGGGGTTCTCAGATACGCAGTATTTT. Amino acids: CASSAGQGGGFSDTQYF.

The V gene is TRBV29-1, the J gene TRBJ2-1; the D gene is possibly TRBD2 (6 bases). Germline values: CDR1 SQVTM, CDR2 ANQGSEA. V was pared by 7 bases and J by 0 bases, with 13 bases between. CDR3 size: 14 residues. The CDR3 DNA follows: TGCAGCGCAATGGGGGGAAGCTCCTACAATGAGCAGTTCTTC. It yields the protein CSAMGGSSYNEQFF.

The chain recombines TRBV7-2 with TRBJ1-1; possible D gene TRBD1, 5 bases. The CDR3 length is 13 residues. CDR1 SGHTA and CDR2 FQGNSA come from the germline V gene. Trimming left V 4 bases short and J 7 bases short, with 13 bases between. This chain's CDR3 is CASSSGHRLEAFF. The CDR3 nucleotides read TGTGCCAGCAGCTCCGGCCACAGGCTTGAAGCTTTCTTT.

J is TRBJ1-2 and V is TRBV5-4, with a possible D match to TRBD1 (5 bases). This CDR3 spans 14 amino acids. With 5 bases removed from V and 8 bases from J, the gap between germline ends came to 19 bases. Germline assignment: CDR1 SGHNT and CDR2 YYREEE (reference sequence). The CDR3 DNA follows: TGTGCCAGCAGTTCGACAGCGGTATTGAGGGGCTACACCTTC. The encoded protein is CASSSTAVLRGYTF. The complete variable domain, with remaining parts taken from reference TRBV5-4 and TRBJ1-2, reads ETGVTQSPTHLIKTRGQQVTLRCSSQSGHNTVSWYQQALGQGPQFIFQYYREEENGRGNFPPRFSGLQFPNYSSELNVNALELDDSALYLCASSSTAVLRGYTFGSGTRLTVV.

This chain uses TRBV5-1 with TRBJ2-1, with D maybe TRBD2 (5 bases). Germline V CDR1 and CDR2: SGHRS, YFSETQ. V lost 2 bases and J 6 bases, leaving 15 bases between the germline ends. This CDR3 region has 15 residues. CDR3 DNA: TGCGCCAGCAGCTTCGAGACTAAGGATATCAATGAGCAGTTCTTC. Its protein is CASSFETKDINEQFF.

The CDR3 DNA reads TGCGCCAGCAGTGAGACAGGGGCCCAAGAGACCCAGTACTTC. Translation: CASSETGAQETQYF. The gene calls are TRBV10-1 and TRBJ2-5; 7 bases map to TRBD1. This CDR3 region has 14 residues. Per germline, CDR1 WNHNN and CDR2 SYGVQD (reference sequence). Trimming at V came to 2 bases and at J to 1 base, leaving 1 base not matched to a gene.

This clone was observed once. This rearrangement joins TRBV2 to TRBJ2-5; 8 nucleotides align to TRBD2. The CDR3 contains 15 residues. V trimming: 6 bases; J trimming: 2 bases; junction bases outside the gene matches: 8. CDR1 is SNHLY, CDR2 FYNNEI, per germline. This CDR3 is CASRQEAGAQETQYF. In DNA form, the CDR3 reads TGTGCCAGCAGGCAAGAAGCGGGGGCACAAGAGACCCAGTACTTC.

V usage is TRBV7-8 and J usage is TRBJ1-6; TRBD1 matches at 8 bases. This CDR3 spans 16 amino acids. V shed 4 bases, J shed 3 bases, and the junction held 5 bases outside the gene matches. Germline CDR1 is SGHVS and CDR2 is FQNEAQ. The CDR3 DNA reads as TGTGCCAGCAGCTCAAGGGGGACAGGCTATAATTCACCCCTCCACTTT. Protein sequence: CASSSRGTGYNSPLHF.

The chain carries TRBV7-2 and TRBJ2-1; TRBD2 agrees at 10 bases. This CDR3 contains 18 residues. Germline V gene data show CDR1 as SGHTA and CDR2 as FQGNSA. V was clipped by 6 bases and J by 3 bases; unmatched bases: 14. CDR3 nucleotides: TGTGCCAGCAGTCCGGGACTAGCGCATCCGAGCCTCTACAATGAGCAGTTCTTC. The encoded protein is CASSPGLAHPSLYNEQFF.

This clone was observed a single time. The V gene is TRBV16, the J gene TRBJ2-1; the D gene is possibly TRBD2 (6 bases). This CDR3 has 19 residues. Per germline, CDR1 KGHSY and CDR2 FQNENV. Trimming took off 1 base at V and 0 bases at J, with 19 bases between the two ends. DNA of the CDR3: TGTGCCAGCAGCCAATGGGGTGCAAAGCGGGTTAGCTCCTACAATGAGCAGTTCTTC. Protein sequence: CASSQWGAKRVSSYNEQFF.

The CDR3 DNA sequence: TGTGCCAGCAGCTTCCCGGGGGAGAGGTTCCACGAGCAGTACTTC. Its protein is CASSFPGERFHEQYF. The chain carries TRBV7-2 and TRBJ2-7, with a weak D call TRBD2 (6 bases). Germline values: CDR1 SGHTA, CDR2 FQGNSA. The CDR3 runs to 15 residues. V lost 3 bases to trimming and J lost 5 bases, with 17 bases between them.

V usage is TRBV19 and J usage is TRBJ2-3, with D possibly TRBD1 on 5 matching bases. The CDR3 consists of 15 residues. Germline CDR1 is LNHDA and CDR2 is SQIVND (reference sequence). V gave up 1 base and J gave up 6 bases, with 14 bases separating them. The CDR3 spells CASSIGGRGADTQYF. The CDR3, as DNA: TGTGCCAGTAGTATAGGGGGTAGGGGTGCCGATACGCAGTATTTT.